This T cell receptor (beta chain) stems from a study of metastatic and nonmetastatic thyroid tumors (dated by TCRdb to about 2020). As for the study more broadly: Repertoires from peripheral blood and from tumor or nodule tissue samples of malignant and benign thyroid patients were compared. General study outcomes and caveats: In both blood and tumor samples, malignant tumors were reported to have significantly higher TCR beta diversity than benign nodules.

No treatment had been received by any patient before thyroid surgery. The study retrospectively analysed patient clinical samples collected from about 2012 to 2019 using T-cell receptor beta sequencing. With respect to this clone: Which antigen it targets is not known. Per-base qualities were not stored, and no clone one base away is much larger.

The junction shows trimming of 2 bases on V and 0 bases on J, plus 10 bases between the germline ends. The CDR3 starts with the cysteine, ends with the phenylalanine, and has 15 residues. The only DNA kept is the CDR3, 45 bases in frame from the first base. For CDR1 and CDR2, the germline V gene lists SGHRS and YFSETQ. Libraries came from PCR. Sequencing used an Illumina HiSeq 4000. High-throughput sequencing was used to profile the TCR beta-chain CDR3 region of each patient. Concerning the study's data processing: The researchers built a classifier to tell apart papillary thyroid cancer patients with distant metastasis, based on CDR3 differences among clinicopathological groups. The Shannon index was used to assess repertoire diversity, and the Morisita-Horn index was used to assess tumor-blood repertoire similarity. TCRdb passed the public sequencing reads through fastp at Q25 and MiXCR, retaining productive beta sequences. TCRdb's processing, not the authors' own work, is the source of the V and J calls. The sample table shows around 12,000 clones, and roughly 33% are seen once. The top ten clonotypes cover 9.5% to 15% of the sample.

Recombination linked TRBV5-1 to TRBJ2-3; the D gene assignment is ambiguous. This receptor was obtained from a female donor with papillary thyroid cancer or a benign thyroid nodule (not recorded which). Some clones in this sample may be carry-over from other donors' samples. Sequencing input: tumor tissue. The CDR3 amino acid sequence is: CASSLLSESTDTQYF. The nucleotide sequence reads TGCGCCAGCAGCTTACTCAGTGAAAGCACAGATACGCAGTATTTT.